Presented here are 10 T cell receptor beta chains from one specimen sequenced in a study of response to subunit inactivated influenza vaccine (dated by TCRdb to between 2017 and 2018). Libraries came from RT-PCR. Sequenced on an Illumina HiSeq 2500. TCRdb reran the public reads through fastp at Q25 and MiXCR, keeping productive beta chains. Rows matching on CDR3 protein sequence are summarized as one entry with the most common DNA and genes. This sample lists 700,000 to 800,000 distinct CDR3 sequences; under 20% were detected once. About a tenth of the sample is in the top ten clones. The sequenced sample was PBMCs from blood, obtained 4 to 6 days after vaccination. The receptor set was obtained from a man in his fifties or sixties who received an inactivated influenza vaccine. Donor details come from another sample of the same person, matched by shared clones.

This clonotype was counted only a few times. V gene TRBV4-3 combines with J gene TRBJ2-5; 12 bases map to TRBD2. This CDR3 comprises 15 residues. CDR1 is LGHNA, CDR2 YSLEER, per germline. V was pared by 0 bases and J by 7 bases, with 3 bases of the junction left unmatched. The CDR3 protein is CASSQDQGLAGTQYF. CDR3 bases: TGCGCCAGCAGCCAAGATCAGGGACTAGCGGGGACCCAGTACTTC.

The J gene is TRBJ2-7, the V gene TRBV5-1; D perhaps matches TRBD1 (6 bases). The CDR3 sequence is 13 residues long. Germline V lookup: CDR1 SGHRS, CDR2 YFSETQ. The V end lost 6 bases, the J end lost 0 bases, and 10 bases lay between the germline ends. The CDR3 reads CASNRESSYEQYF. The DNA for the CDR3 is TGCGCCAGCAACAGGGAGAGCTCCTACGAGCAGTACTTC.

The V and J genes are TRBV11-1 and TRBJ1-2; maybe TRBD1 (5 bases). This CDR3 contains 19 residues. Germline CDR1 SGHAT, CDR2 FQDESV (reference sequence). V lost 5 bases, J lost 1 base, and 26 bases lay in between. The CDR3 is CASSPRRSGPGQNNYGYTF. The CDR3 DNA reads as TGTGCCAGCAGCCCTAGGCGGTCGGGCCCAGGACAAAATAACTATGGCTACACCTTC.

This clonotype showed up just a few times. This sequence joins TRBV5-6 and TRBJ2-1; 8 bases match TRBD2. The V gene's germline CDR1 is SGHDT and CDR2 YYEEEE. Losses at the gene ends were 0 bases for V and 5 bases for J; bases not matched to a gene: 4. The CDR3 has 15 amino acids. CDR3 DNA: TGTGCCAGCAGCTTGGAAGCGGGGGAACACAATGAGCAGTTCTTC. Its translation is CASSLEAGEHNEQFF.

The rearrangement links TRBV21-1 to TRBJ1-2; the table's D call, TRBD1, was not checked against the DNA. TRBV21-1 is termed a pseudogene. The CDR3 extends over 16 amino acids. The CDR3 sequence is CASSKKNRTGAYGYTF. The CDR3, as DNA: TGTGCCAGCAGCAAAAAGAACAGGACGGGCGCATATGGCTACACCTTC.

The chain carries TRBV7-9 and TRBJ2-1; D perhaps matches TRBD1 (6 bases). The CDR3 has 11 residues. V lost 3 bases, J lost 14 bases, and 11 bases lay in between. Germline-derived CDR1 and CDR2 are SEHNR and FQNEAQ (reference sequence). In nucleotides, the CDR3 is TGTGCCAGCAGCTTCGAAACAGGGAAGTTCTTC. Residues: CASSFETGKFF.

This clonotype showed up just a few times. The CDR3 DNA sequence: TGTGCCAGCTCCCGAAAGTTCCACAATGAGCAGTTCTTC. Translated, it gives CASSRKFHNEQFF. The rearrangement uses TRBV11-3 and TRBJ2-1; no reliable D call. The V end lost 8 bases, the J end lost 5 bases, and 13 bases lay between the germline ends. This CDR3 is built from 13 residues. The germline gives CDR1 SGHNT, CDR2 YENEEA.

The chain uses TRBV3-1 and TRBJ1-2; D gene uncertain. The CDR3 totals 14 residues. Trimming stripped 3 bases from V and 4 bases from J, with 12 bases between. Germline V gives CDR1 LGHDT, CDR2 YNNKEL (reference sequence). Here the CDR3 reads CASSQDWRGYGYTF. The CDR3 DNA is TGTGCCAGCAGCCAGGATTGGCGCGGCTATGGCTACACCTTC.

This clonotype occurred many times. V and J are TRBV6-1 and TRBJ2-3; tentatively, D is TRBD1 (5 bases). The germline V and J ends were trimmed by 7 bases and 2 bases, with 10 bases remaining between them. Germline V CDR1 and CDR2: MNHNS, SASEGT. The CDR3 loop spans 13 amino acids. The CDR3 region has the DNA TGTGCCAGCATAGACAGAAACACAGATACGCAGTATTTT. Encoded protein: CASIDRNTDTQYF.

Only a few counts were recorded for this clonotype. The J gene is TRBJ1-3, the V gene TRBV3-1, with unresolved D. The CDR3 consists of 16 residues. V lost 2 bases and J lost 0, with 11 bases in between. CDR1 and CDR2 (germline): LGHDT, YNNKEL (reference sequence). CDR3 in amino acids: CASSQPRAASGNTIYF. The CDR3 nucleotides are TGTGCCAGCAGCCAACCTCGGGCAGCCTCTGGAAACACCATATATTTT.